The 10 T cell receptor beta chains below come from one sample, sequenced in a study of blood T cell repertoires in COVID-19. Using immunoSEQ multiplex PCR, the repertoire was profiled, and TCRdb retains in-frame clones only, with some absent. The table lists a few hundred thousand clones, approximately 89% of them singletons. Sequencing was performed on PBMCs or T cells enriched from blood (not recorded which). These receptors originate from a woman aged 40 to 55 with acute COVID-19.

The chain uses TRBV4-1 and TRBJ2-1; D gene uncertain. Trimming stripped 4 bases from V and 0 bases from J, with 10 bases between. This CDR3 contains 15 residues. Germline V CDR1 and CDR2: MGHRA, YSYEKL. This CDR3 is CASSPTMSSYNEQFF. The CDR3 coding sequence is TGCGCCAGCAGCCCGACAATGAGCTCCTACAATGAGCAGTTCTTC.

The genes are TRBV27 and TRBJ1-4; a weak D match, TRBD1 (6 bases). This CDR3 region has 15 residues. Looked up from germline, CDR1 is MNHEY and CDR2 is SMNVEV (reference sequence). With 2 bases removed from V and 4 bases from J, the gap between germline ends came to 11 bases. The CDR3 nucleotides read TGTGCCAGCAGTTTACCCGGACAGAATAATGAAAAACTGTTTTTT. Its translation: CASSLPGQNNEKLFF.

This clone was recorded once. The chain joins TRBV28 to TRBJ1-2; D is ambiguous. The CDR3 is made up of 13 amino acids. CDR1 MDHEN and CDR2 SYDVKM come from the germline V gene. Trimming pared 5 bases from V and 3 bases from J, leaving 10 bases between. CDR3 coding DNA: TGTGCCAGCAGTCCAGACACAGACTATGGCTACACCTTC. This codes for CASSPDTDYGYTF.

This CDR3 is CASSLQGLDYNEQFF. The CDR3 nucleotides read TGCGCCAGCAGCCTACAGGGTCTTGATTACAATGAGCAGTTCTTC. The chain recombines TRBV4-1 with TRBJ2-1; D is perhaps TRBD1 (6 bases). From germline, CDR1 is MGHRA and CDR2 YSYEKL. CDR3 length equals 15 residues. The V end was cut by 4 bases, the J end by 4 bases, with 14 bases between.

CDR3 DNA: TGTGCCAGCAGTACCCTGGGACAAGGCCCGAGGCAGCCCCAGCATTTT. This encodes CASSTLGQGPRQPQHF. The J gene is TRBJ1-5, the V gene TRBV27; D perhaps matches TRBD1 (6 bases). The CDR3 totals 16 residues. Germline V CDR1 and CDR2: MNHEY, SMNVEV (reference sequence). V lost 5 bases and J 7 bases, leaving 21 bases between the germline ends.

The gene calls are TRBV6-2 or TRBV6-3 and TRBJ1-6; tentative D call: TRBD1 (6 bases). CDR1 is MNHEY, CDR2 SVGEGT, per germline. Deletions cut 2 bases from V and 6 bases from J, with 11 bases between. This CDR3 contains 15 residues. This CDR3 reads CASSYGDNTNSPLHF. The CDR3 nucleotides read TGTGCCAGCAGTTACGGGGACAACACTAATTCACCCCTCCACTTT.

The J gene is TRBJ2-3, the V gene TRBV2, with D possibly matching TRBD2 (6 bases). The germline V gene has CDR1 SNHLY and CDR2 FYNNEI. V was pared by 7 bases and J by 5 bases, with 19 bases between. This CDR3 contains 15 residues. The chain's CDR3 is CASIYVGTAGDTQYF. The DNA of the CDR3 is TGTGCCAGCATTTACGTTGGCACAGCGGGAGATACGCAGTATTTT.

J is TRBJ1-1 and V is TRBV5-4, with 7 nucleotides matching TRBD1. Looked up from germline, CDR1 is SGHNT and CDR2 is YYREEE (reference sequence). The trim removed 1 base at V and 8 bases at J, leaving 5 bases unmatched. This CDR3 contains 13 residues. DNA of the CDR3: TGTGCCAGCAGCTTGACCGACAGGGTAGAAGCTTTCTTT. Translation gives CASSLTDRVEAFF.

This chain links TRBV3-1 (or the pseudogene TRBV3-2) with TRBJ1-2, with D unclear. The length of the CDR3 is 15 residues. The V gene lost 2 bases and the J gene lost 2 bases, with 12 bases spanning the gap. Germline loops: CDR1 LGHDT, CDR2 YNNKEL (reference sequence). The CDR3: CASSQTGNQNYGYTF. The DNA for the CDR3 is TGTGCCAGCAGCCAAACCGGGAATCAGAACTATGGCTACACCTTC.

The V gene is TRBV2, the J gene TRBJ2-1, with D possibly being TRBD2 (7 bases). CDR3 size: 21 residues. The V gene's germline CDR1 is SNHLY and CDR2 FYNNEI. Deletions cut 7 bases from V and 0 bases from J, with 31 bases between. CDR3 in amino acids: CASTAGGGAGGRGISYNEQFF. CDR3 bases: TGTGCCAGCACCGCTGGGGGGGGCGCAGGCGGGAGAGGGATCTCCTACAATGAGCAGTTCTTC.